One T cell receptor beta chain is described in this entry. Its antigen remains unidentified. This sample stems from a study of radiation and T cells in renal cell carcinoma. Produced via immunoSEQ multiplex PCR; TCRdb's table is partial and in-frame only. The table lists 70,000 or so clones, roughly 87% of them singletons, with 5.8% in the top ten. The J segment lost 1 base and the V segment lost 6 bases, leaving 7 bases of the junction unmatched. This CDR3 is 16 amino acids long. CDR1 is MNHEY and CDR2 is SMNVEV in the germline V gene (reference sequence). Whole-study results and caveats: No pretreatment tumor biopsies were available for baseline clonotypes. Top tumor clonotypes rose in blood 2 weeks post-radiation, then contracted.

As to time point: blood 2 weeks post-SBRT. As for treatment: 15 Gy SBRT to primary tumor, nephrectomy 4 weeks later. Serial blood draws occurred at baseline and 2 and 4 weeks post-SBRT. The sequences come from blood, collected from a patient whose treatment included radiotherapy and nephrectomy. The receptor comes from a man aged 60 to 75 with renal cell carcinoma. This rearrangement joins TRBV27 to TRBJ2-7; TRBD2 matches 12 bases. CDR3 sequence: CASSLLAGGLSYEQYF. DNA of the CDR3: TGTGCCAGCAGCTTGCTAGCGGGAGGGCTATCCTACGAGCAGTACTTC.